This T cell receptor beta chain stems from a study of STAT5B mutations in CD4+ large granular lymphocyte leukemia (dated by TCRdb to between 2021 and 2024). General notes on the study: When cryopreserved patient cells were available, CD8+ cells were first depleted, and selection with anti-CD4 microbeads was then performed. The study compared the TCRbeta repertoires of patients with CD4+ T-cell large granular lymphocyte leukemia against the TCRbeta repertoires of healthy blood donors. The purity of purified fractions was confirmed by flow cytometry on FACSCanto II or FACSVerse to exceed 95% among lymphocytes.

The immunoSEQ assay at survey resolution was used to sequence TCRbeta rearrangements from genomic DNA. On the study's bioinformatics: Clonotypes making up more than 5% of the repertoire were considered putative leukemic clones, giving around 55 such clones in about 30 patients. A lowest detectable productive clonotype frequency of 2.59 x 10-5 was observed in the TCR sequencing data. Analyses included only productive TCRbeta rearrangements, meaning complete and in-frame sequences. Sample clonality was computed as Simpson clonality in the immunoSEQ Analyzer version 3.0. Clones were categorized by frequency as very rare, small, medium, large (1-20%) or hyperexpanded (>20%). Generation probabilities were estimated with OLGA 1.2.3, V-gene circos plots were made with VDJtools, specificities were looked up in VDJdb, and CDR3 motifs were identified with GLIPH. As stored in TCRdb, this immuneACCESS dataset retains in-frame rearrangements with V and J assigned. A fraction of the clones does not appear; measured against another copy, unresolved V genes explain less than half of the discrepancy, and the remainder lacks a known reason. V, J and clone size were drawn from that table, and D and trimming were deduced from the DNA. The sample includes under 7,500 clones, with about three quarters observed a single time. The biggest ten clones account for under 2% of the sample.

Patients with CD4+ T-LGLL were recruited at hematology units in Padova (Italy), Helsinki (Finland) and Shinshu (Japan). Patient samples were bead-purified CD4+, CD4+CD8+, CD57+ or CD56+ fractions, or unselected PBMC, depending on sample availability. Deep amplicon sequencing of the same DNA produced somatic STAT5B mutation profiles, and these profiles were combined with the patient TCRbeta data. All TCR-sequenced material derived from peripheral blood: patient blood samples and healthy donor buffy coats. Ficoll-Hypaque gradient centrifugation was used to isolate peripheral blood mononuclear cells. The Gentra Puregene Cell and Tissue kit was used for genomic DNA extraction, and quantification was performed on a Qubit 2.0 fluorometer. The sample holds a few counts of this clone. The antigen it recognizes is unknown. No clone much larger than this one lies a single base away; base qualities are absent.

What the research found in general, with its limitations: Heterogeneous cell sources were used for patients, and only 5 or 6 CD4-sorted patient samples were included in the clonality comparison with healthy controls. Main leukemic clonotypes were private to each patient, although over 20% of the main leukemic clonotypes were found at low frequency in the non-leukemic repertoires of other patients. CD4-sorted patient repertoires appeared more clonal than healthy CD4+ repertoires, and this difference persisted after removing the putative leukemic clones. Data were not HLA-matched; higher clonality in CD4+ versus CD8+ T-LGLL could reflect the relatively small sample size.

Sequenced input: PBMCs. The sequence was collected from a woman in her seventies with CD4+ T-cell large granular lymphocyte leukemia.

The nucleotide sequence reads as follows: TGTGCCAGCAGTCAGGGGGCGATGGGCTACACCTTC. This sequence encodes CASSQGAMGYTF. Recombination connected TRBV28 to TRBJ1-2, with TRBD1 matching 8 junction bases. Trimming takes 5 bases off V and 8 bases off J; junction bases not matched to a gene: 4. The germline V gene gives CDR1 as MDHEN and CDR2 as SYDVKM. From the cysteine through the phenylalanine, the CDR3 covers 12 amino acids. Left in the record is the CDR3 DNA by itself, 36 bases read in frame from the first base.